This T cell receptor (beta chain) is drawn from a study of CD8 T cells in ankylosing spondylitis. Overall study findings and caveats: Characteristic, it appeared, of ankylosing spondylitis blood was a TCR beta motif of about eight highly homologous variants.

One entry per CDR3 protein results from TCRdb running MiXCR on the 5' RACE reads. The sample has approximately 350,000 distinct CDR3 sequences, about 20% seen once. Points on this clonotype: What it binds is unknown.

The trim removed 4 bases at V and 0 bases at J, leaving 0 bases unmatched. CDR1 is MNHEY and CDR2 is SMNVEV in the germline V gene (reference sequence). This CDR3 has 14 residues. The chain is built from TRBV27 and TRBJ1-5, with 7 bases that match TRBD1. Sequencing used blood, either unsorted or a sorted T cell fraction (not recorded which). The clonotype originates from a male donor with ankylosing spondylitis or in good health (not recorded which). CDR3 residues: CASSYRGSNQPQHF. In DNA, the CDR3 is TGTGCCAGCAGTTACAGGGGTAGCAATCAGCCCCAGCATTTT.